The present T cell receptor (beta chain) was sequenced within a study of shared clonotypes between healthy human individuals. The repertoire was sequenced with immunoSEQ multiplex PCR; TCRdb's copy has only in-frame clones and lacks some. The table has about 2.4 million clones, 80% to 95% seen once; the top ten hold approximately 0.36%. Germline V gives CDR1 SGHAT, CDR2 FQNNGV. Trimming removed 6 bases from V and 2 bases from J; junction bases left unmatched: 12. CDR3 length equals 16 residues. The chain links TRBV11-2 to TRBJ2-7, with TRBD1 matching over 8 bases. The sequencing input was naive CD4+ T cells from PBMCs. As to subset: CD45RA+ positively selected. This TCR was sampled from a man younger than 35 in good health. Some clones in this sample may be carry-over from other donors' samples. Written as DNA, the CDR3 is TGTGCCAGCAGTTCCACTCAGGGGGCTCGTCCCTACGAGCAGTACTTC. Translating gives CASSSTQGARPYEQYF.